This entry describes one TCR beta chain. These data originate in a study of blood T cell repertoires in COVID-19. Study-level background: From the United States, Italy and Spain came samples of acute and convalescent COVID-19. T cells, B-cell-depleted T cells, or PBMCs provided the cDNA or gDNA that served as material.

Under the authors' procedure: Scientists estimated how many nucleated cells there were by amplifying reference gene primers. This table comes from immunoSEQ multiplex PCR, and its TCRdb copy is limited to in-frame clones, with some not included. V, J and clone size are those of that table, while D and trimming were read from the DNA. The sample holds about 190,000 clones, roughly 80% seen once. With V trimmed by 5 bases and J by 8 bases, 8 bases remained unmatched. This CDR3 region has 14 residues. Germline V gene sequence: CDR1 ENHRY, CDR2 SYGVKD. This receptor was taken from a man in his 60s with acute or convalescent COVID-19. Sample: peripheral blood. This chain connects TRBV10-3 to TRBJ1-2; 10 bases line up with TRBD1. The CDR3 nucleotides are TGTGCCATCAGTACGACAGGGGGCGCGGAGGGCTACACCTTC. It yields the protein CAISTTGGAEGYTF.